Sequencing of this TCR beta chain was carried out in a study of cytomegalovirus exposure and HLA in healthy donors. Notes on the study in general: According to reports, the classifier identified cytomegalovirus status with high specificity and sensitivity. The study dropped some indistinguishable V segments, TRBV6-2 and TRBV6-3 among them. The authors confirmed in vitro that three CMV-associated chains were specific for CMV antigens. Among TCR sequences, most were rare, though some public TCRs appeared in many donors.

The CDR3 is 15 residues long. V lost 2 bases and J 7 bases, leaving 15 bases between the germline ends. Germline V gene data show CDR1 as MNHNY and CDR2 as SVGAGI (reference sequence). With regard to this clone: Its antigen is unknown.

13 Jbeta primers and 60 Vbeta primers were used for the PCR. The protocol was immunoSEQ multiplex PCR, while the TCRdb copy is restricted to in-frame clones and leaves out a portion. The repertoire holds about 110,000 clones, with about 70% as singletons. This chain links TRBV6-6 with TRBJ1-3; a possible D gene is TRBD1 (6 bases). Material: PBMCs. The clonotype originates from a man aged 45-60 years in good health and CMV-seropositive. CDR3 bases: TGTGCCAGCAGTTACGGGCGGGGGCTTTTGAACACCATATATTTT. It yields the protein CASSYGRGLLNTIYF.